This T cell receptor beta chain was sequenced in a study of CD8 T cells in ankylosing spondylitis. This clonotype was seen a few times. Libraries of TCR beta came from quantitative 5'-RACE with molecular barcodes. Via MiXCR, TCRdb re-called the 5' RACE reads, giving one row per CDR3 protein. The sample holds some 350,000 distinct CDR3 sequences, 14% to 15% seen once. Sequencing was performed on blood, either unsorted or a sorted T cell fraction (not recorded which). This sequence originates from a male donor with ankylosing spondylitis or in good health (not recorded which).

As DNA, the CDR3 is TGTGCCACCAGCCTGGGACACCTTAGGGATCAGCCCCAGCATTTT. Protein: CATSLGHLRDQPQHF. The gene calls are TRBV15 and TRBJ1-5, with D perhaps matching TRBD1 (6 bases). Germline V gene data show CDR1 as LNHNV and CDR2 as YYDKDF (reference sequence). V was shortened by 5 bases and J by 5 bases, with 16 bases between the two germline ends. CDR3 size: 15 residues.